The rows below give T cell receptor beta chains drawn from one sample of a study of blood T cell repertoires in COVID-19. TCRdb's table, derived via immunoSEQ multiplex PCR, lists solely in-frame clones and lacks some. The profile shows 200,000 or so clones, approximately 91% of them singletons. The specimen was peripheral blood. The receptors shown here come from a man in his 60s who had recovered from COVID-19. Each CDR3 is given with its conserved first and last residue. D genes are given only for firm matches. Clone size, where shown, is once, few, many, or a class for clones that have expanded.

TRBJ2-1,.,TRBV2,TRBD1,TGTGCCAGCAGTGTGGACAGGGAAGATGAGCAGTTCTTC,CASSVDREDEQFF
TRBJ2-7,.,TRBV6-6,TRBD2,TGTGCCAGCGTAGCGGGGGGCCAATCCTACGAGCAGTACTTC,CASVAGGQSYEQYF
TRBJ1-2,.,TRBV6-2/TRBV6-3,.,TGTGCCAGCAGTCAGGACAGCTATGGCTACACCTTC,CASSQDSYGYTF
TRBJ2-7,.,TRBV5-1,.,TGCGCCAGCAGCGTTACCGGGGGCTCCTACGAGCAGTACTTC,CASSVTGGSYEQYF
TRBJ1-1,once,TRBV5-4,.,TGTGCCAGCAGGGATTACTCCGGGAGCAGGGCTGAAGCTTTCTTT,CASRDYSGSRAEAFF
TRBJ2-7,.,TRBV5-4,.,TGTGCCAGCAGCTTGGGGACTGGACTTGTCCCCGAGCAGTACTTC,CASSLGTGLVPEQYF
TRBJ2-2,.,TRBV5-5,.,TGTGCCAGCAGCGGGGGACTTTTTGCGAACACCGGGGAGCTGTTTTTT,CASSGGLFANTGELFF
TRBJ2-5,.,TRBV11-3,.,TGTGCCAGCAGCCGCGGTGGAGGGAAGACCCAGTACTTC,CASSRGGGKTQYF
TRBJ2-3,once,TRBV28,TRBD2,TGTGCCAGCAGTTTGGTAGCGGGAGGGCCTCTCGGCACAGATACGCAGTATTTT,CASSLVAGGPLGTDTQYF
TRBJ2-3,.,TRBV10-3,.,TGTGCCATCAGGGAGGGGCGCCGAACAGATACGCAGTATTTT,CAIREGRRTDTQYF
TRBJ1-2,many,TRBV3-1/TRBV3-2,TRBD1,TGTGCCAGCAGCCGAAGGGACAGGGAATATGGCTACACCTTC,CASSRRDREYGYTF
TRBJ1-4,.,TRBV5-8,.,TGTGCCAGCAGCTTGGGAGGGATGTTGGATGAAAAACTGTTTTTT,CASSLGGMLDEKLFF
TRBJ2-5,.,TRBV5-4,.,TGTGCCAGCAGCTTGAGGGGCCCGACCCCAGAGACCCAGTACTTC,CASSLRGPTPETQYF
TRBJ2-3,.,TRBV7-3,TRBD2,TGTGCCAGCAGCTTAACGGGGACTAGCGGGAGGCCAGATACGCAGTATTTT,CASSLTGTSGRPDTQYF
TRBJ1-2,.,TRBV3-1/TRBV3-2,.,TGTGCCAGCAGCCAATCACGACGAGGAGGCTACACCTTC,CASSQSRRGGYTF
TRBJ1-2,.,TRBV30,TRBD1,TGTGCCTGGAGCCGTGACAGGGGGGGCTATGGCTACACCTTC,CAWSRDRGGYGYTF
TRBJ2-1,.,TRBV29-1,TRBD1,TGCAGCGTAGATCCTGGGACAGGGGCCTACAATGAGCAGTTCTTC,CSVDPGTGAYNEQFF
TRBJ2-3,.,TRBV5-1,TRBD2,TGCGCCAGCAGCTGGGGGGAGCGGGGGCCAAACACAGATACGCAGTATTTT,CASSWGERGPNTDTQYF
TRBJ2-1,.,TRBV2,.,TGTGCCAGCAGCGGACAGTACTACAATGAGCAGTTCTTC,CASSGQYYNEQFF
TRBJ1-4,.,TRBV29-1,.,TGCAGCGTTAGGGGCCTCCTTAATGAAAAACTGTTTTTT,CSVRGLLNEKLFF
TRBJ1-2,.,TRBV5-6,TRBD1,TGTGCCAGCAGCTCAGGGGGCCTTAACTATGGCTACACCTTC,CASSSGGLNYGYTF
TRBJ2-4,.,TRBV27,TRBD1,TGTGCCAGCAGACAGACAGGGGCAGGCATTCAGTACTTC,CASRQTGAGIQYF
TRBJ2-6,.,TRBV5-6,.,TGTGCCAGCAGCTTTATTCCTCTGAGAGGGGCCAACGTCCTGACTTTC,CASSFIPLRGANVLTF
TRBJ1-2,few,TRBV14,.,TGTGCCAGCAGCCAAGGGAGACAGGACTATGGCTACACCTTC,CASSQGRQDYGYTF
TRBJ1-3,once,TRBV5-8,TRBD1,TGTGCCAGCAGTCGGGGACAGATCTCTGGAAACACCATATATTTT,CASSRGQISGNTIYF
TRBJ1-1,.,TRBV7-3,TRBD1,TGTGCCAGCAGCGTCTCAGGGGGCCGGACTGAAGCTTTCTTT,CASSVSGGRTEAFF
TRBJ2-7,.,TRBV12-5,.,TGTGCTAGTGGTTCCGCGGACATTTTCTCCTACGAGCAGTACTTC,CASGSADIFSYEQYF
TRBJ2-3,.,TRBV19,.,TGTGCCAGTAGTATAGCCGGGACTAGCACAGATACGCAGTATTTT,CASSIAGTSTDTQYF
TRBJ1-3,.,TRBV19,.,TGTGCCAGTATGGGCACCTTCTCTGGAAACACCATATATTTT,CASMGTFSGNTIYF
TRBJ1-4,.,TRBV9,.,TGTGCCAGCAGCGTAGGAAATCGAGGGGAAAAACTGTTTTTT,CASSVGNRGEKLFF
TRBJ1-2,.,TRBV28,TRBD1,TGTGCCAGCAATGGGGGACAGGCGAACTATGGCTACACCTTC,CASNGGQANYGYTF
TRBJ1-1,.,TRBV7-2,TRBD1,TGTGCCAGCAGCTTGGGGACAGGGGTTTACACTGAAGCTTTCTTT,CASSLGTGVYTEAFF
TRBJ2-3,.,TRBV7-2,TRBD2,TGTGCCAGCAGTCTAGCGGGAGGGAGCACAGATACGCAGTATTTT,CASSLAGGSTDTQYF
TRBJ2-3,.,TRBV19,TRBD2,TGTGCCAGTAGTCCCATAAGCGGGGTCGCTACGCAGTATTTT,CASSPISGVATQYF
TRBJ1-2,.,TRBV19,TRBD1,TGTGCCAGTAGTCGACAGGGGCGCGGGATATATGGCTACACCTTC,CASSRQGRGIYGYTF
TRBJ1-3,.,TRBV9,TRBD1,TGTGCCAGCAGTCAGTTGGGGGGACAGGGTTCCTCTGGAAACACCATATATTTT,CASSQLGGQGSSGNTIYF
TRBJ1-1,.,TRBV28,.,TGTGCCAGCAGCCTCCGGAACACTGAAGCTTTCTTT,CASSLRNTEAFF
TRBJ2-1,.,TRBV7-3,.,TGTGCCAGCAGCTTAACTCATAGAAACAATGAGCAGTTCTTC,CASSLTHRNNEQFF
TRBJ2-3,.,TRBV9,.,TGTGCCAGCAGCGTAGAGCAGGGAGATACGCAGTATTTT,CASSVEQGDTQYF
TRBJ2-7,.,TRBV27,TRBD1,TGTGCCAGCAGTTTAGGACAGGGGGCCTACGAGCAGTACTTC,CASSLGQGAYEQYF
TRBJ2-3,.,TRBV4-3,TRBD1,TGCGCCAGCAGCCAAAGAGGGACAGGTGCAGATACGCAGTATTTT,CASSQRGTGADTQYF
TRBJ2-7,.,TRBV11-1,.,TGTGCCAGCAGCTTAGGGGAGTGGTCCTACGAGCAGTACTTC,CASSLGEWSYEQYF
TRBJ1-5,.,TRBV19,.,TGTGCCAGTAGTACCCCATCTATCAGGGGTGGTCAGCCCCAGCATTTT,CASSTPSIRGGQPQHF
TRBJ1-2,.,TRBV27,TRBD1,TGTGCCAGCAGTTACAGGGGAGGATATGGCTACACCTTC,CASSYRGGYGYTF
TRBJ1-6,.,TRBV15,.,TGTGCCACCAGCAGAGATGGAGGGTCCTCGGCACCCCTCCACTTT,CATSRDGGSSAPLHF